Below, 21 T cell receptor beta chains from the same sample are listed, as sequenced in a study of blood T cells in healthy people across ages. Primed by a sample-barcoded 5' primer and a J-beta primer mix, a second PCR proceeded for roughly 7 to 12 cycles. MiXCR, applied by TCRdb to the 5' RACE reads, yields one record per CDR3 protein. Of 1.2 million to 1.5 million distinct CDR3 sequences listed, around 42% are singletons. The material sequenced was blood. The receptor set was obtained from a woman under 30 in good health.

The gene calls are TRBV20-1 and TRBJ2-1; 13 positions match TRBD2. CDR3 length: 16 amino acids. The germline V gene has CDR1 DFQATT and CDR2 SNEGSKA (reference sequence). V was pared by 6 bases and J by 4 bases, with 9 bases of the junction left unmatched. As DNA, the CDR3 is TGCAGTGCCGCCACTAGCGGGAGGGCCGGTTACAATGAGCAGTTCTTC. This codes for CSAATSGRAGYNEQFF.

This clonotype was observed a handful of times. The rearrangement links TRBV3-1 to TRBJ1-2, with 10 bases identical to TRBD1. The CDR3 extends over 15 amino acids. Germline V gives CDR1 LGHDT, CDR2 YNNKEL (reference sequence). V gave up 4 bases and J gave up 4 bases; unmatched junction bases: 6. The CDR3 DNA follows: TGTGCCAGCAGCCGCCGGACAGGGGGTCGCTATGGCTACACCTTC. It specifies CASSRRTGGRYGYTF.

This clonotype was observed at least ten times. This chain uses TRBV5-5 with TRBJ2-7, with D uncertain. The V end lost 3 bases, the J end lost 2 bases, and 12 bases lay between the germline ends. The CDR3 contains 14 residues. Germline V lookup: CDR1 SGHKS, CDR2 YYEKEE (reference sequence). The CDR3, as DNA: TGTGCCAGCAGCTCAACACCTTTCCCCTACGAGCAGTACTTC. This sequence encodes CASSSTPFPYEQYF.

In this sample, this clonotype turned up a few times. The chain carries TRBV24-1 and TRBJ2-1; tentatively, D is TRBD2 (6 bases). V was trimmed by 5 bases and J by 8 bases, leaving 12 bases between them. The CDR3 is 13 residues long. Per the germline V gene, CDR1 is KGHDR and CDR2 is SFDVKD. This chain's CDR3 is CATSAGGIDEQFF. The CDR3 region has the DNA TGTGCCACCAGTGCCGGCGGGATTGATGAGCAGTTCTTC.

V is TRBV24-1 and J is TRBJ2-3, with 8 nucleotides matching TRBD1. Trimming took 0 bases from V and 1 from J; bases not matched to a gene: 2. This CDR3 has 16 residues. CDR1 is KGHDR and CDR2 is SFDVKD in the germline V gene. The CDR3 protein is CATSDLPGQGTDTQYF. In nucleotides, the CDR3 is TGTGCCACCAGTGATTTGCCGGGACAGGGCACAGATACGCAGTATTTT.

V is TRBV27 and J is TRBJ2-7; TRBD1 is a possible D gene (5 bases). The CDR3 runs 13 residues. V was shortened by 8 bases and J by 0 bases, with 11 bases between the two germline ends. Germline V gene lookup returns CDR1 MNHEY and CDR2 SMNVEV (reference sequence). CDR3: CASSTVSSYEQYF. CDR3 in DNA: TGTGCCAGCTCGACAGTAAGCTCCTACGAGCAGTACTTC.

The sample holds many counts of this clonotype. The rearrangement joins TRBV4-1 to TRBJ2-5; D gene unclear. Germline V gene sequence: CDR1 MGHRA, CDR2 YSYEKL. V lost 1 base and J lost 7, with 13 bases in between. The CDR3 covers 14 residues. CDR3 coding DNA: TGCGCCAGCAGCCAAGGGGTAGACCTAACGACCCAGTACTTC. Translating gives CASSQGVDLTTQYF.

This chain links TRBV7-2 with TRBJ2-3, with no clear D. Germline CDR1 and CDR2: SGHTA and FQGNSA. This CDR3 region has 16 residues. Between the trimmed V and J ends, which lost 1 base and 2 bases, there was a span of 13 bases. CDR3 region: CASSLVVLLTTDTQYF. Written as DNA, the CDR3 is TGTGCCAGCAGCTTAGTCGTCTTATTAACCACAGATACGCAGTATTTT.

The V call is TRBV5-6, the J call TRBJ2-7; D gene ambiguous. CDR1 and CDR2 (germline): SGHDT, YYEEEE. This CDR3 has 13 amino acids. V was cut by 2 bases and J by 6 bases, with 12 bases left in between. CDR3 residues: CASSLREMSEQYF. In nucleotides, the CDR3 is TGTGCCAGCAGCTTAAGAGAAATGAGCGAGCAGTACTTC.

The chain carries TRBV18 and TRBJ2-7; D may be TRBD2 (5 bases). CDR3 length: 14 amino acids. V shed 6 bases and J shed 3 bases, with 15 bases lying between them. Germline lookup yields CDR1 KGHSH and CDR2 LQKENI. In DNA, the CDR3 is TGTGCCAGCTCTACTTTCCAAGGGAGCTACGAGCAGTACTTC. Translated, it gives CASSTFQGSYEQYF.

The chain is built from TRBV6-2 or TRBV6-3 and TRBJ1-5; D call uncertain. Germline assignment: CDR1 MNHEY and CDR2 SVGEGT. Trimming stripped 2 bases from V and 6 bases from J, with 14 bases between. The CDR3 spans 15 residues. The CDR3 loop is CASSYRAGMGQPQHF. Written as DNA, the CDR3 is TGTGCCAGCAGTTACCGGGCGGGGATGGGTCAGCCCCAGCATTTT.

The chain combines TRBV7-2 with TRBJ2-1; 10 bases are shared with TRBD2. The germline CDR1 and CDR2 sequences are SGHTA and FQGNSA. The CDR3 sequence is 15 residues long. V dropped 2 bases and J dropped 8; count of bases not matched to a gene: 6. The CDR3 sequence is CASSLSSGRIDEQFF. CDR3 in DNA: TGTGCCAGCAGCTTATCTAGCGGGAGAATCGATGAGCAGTTCTTC. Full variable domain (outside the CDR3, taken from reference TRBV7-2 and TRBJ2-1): GAGVSQSPSNKVTEKGKDVELRCDPISGHTALYWYRQSLGQGLEFLIYFQGNSAPDKSGLPSDRFSAERTGGSVSTLTIQRTQQEDSAVYLCASSLSSGRIDEQFFGPGTRLTVL.

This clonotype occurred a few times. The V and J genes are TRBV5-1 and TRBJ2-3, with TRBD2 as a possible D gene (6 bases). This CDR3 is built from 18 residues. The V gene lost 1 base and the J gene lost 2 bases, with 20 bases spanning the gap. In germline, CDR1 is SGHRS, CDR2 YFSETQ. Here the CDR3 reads CASSLTWDSERYTDTQYF. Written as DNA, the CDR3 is TGCGCCAGCAGCTTGACGTGGGACTCGGAGCGGTACACAGATACGCAGTATTTT.

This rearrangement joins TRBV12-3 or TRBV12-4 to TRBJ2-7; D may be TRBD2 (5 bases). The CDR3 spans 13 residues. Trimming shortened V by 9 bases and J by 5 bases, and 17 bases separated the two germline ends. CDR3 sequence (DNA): TGTGCCAGGATTGAGGGCAAGGCCCACGAGCAGTACTTC. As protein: CARIEGKAHEQYF.

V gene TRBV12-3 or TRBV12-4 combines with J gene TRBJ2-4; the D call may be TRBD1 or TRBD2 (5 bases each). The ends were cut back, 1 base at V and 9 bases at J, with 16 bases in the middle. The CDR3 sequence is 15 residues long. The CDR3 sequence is CASSLEADLGVIQYF. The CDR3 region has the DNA TGTGCCAGCAGTTTAGAGGCGGACTTGGGGGTCATTCAGTACTTC.

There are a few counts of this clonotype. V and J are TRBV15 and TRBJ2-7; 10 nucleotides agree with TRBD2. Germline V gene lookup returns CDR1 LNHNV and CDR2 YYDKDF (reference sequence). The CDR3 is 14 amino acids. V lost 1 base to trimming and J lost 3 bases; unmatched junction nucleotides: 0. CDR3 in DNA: TGTGCCACCAGCAGAGTAGCGGGGGGCTACGAGCAGTACTTC. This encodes CATSRVAGGYEQYF.

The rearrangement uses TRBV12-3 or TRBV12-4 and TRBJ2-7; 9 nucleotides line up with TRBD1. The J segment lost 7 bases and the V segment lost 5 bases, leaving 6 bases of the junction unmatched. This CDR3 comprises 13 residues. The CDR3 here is CASSMGTGREQYF. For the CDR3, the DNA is TGTGCCAGCAGTATGGGGACAGGGAGGGAGCAGTACTTC.

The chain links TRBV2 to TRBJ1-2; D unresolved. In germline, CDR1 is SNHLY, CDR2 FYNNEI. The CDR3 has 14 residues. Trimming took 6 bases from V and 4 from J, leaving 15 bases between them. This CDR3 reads CASSVQAGSYGYTF. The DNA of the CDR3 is TGTGCCAGCAGCGTCCAGGCCGGGAGCTATGGCTACACCTTC.

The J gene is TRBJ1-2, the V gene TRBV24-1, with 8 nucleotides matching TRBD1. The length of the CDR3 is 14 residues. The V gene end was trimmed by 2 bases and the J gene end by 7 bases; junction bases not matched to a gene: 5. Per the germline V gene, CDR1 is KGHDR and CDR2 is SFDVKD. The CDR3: CATSDSGGAGGYTF. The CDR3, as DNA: TGTGCCACCAGTGATTCAGGGGGCGCCGGTGGCTACACCTTC.

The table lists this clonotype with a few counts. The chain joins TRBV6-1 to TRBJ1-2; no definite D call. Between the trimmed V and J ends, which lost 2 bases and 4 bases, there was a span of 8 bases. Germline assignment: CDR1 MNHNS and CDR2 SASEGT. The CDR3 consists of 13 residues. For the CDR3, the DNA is TGTGCCAGCAGTGAATTAAGTATCTATGGCTACACCTTC. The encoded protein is CASSELSIYGYTF.

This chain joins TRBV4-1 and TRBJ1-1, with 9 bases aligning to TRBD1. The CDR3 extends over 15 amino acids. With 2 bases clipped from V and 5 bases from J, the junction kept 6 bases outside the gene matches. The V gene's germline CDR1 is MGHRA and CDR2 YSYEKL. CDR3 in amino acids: CASSQYLGQGTEAFF. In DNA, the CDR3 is TGCGCCAGCAGCCAATACCTGGGACAGGGAACTGAAGCTTTCTTT.